This TCR beta chain originates from a study of cytomegalovirus exposure and HLA in healthy donors. Amplification used 60 Vbeta primers and 13 Jbeta primers. This table comes from immunoSEQ multiplex PCR, and its TCRdb copy is limited to in-frame clones, with some not included. This table holds about 77,000 clones. Input material: PBMCs. This clonotype was obtained from a man aged 45-60 years in good health and CMV-seropositive.

DNA for the CDR3: TGTGCCAGCAGCCCCTCCCCCGGGACTGCTGGCTACACCTTC. It is translated as CASSPSPGTAGYTF. The chain combines TRBV7-8 with TRBJ1-2; D might be TRBD1 (5 bases). CDR3 length: 14 amino acids. With 5 bases removed from V and 7 bases from J, the gap between germline ends came to 17 bases. In germline, CDR1 is SGHVS, CDR2 FQNEAQ.